The next 10 T cell receptor beta chains were all read from a single sample in a study of Ad26.COV2.S vaccination and SARS-CoV-2 variants. The data were produced by immunoSEQ multiplex PCR, yet TCRdb's version contains in-frame clones alone and is incomplete. In the table there are roughly 400,000 clones, approximately 89% of which are singletons. As to treatment: roughly 18 received Ad26.COV2.S at low or high dose, single or two shots; several received placebo; per-sample allocation not given. At day 63 after the first vaccine or placebo injection, samples were drawn. The sample in question was peripheral blood, obtained in a trial of Ad26.COV2.S vaccine versus placebo. The receptors were sampled from a person aged 18-65 years who received the Ad26.COV2.S COVID-19 vaccine or a placebo.

The rearrangement links TRBV27 to TRBJ1-1; TRBD1 matches 7 bases. The J segment lost 8 bases and the V segment lost 1 base, leaving 7 bases of the junction unmatched. The CDR3 spans 14 residues. Germline V gene sequence: CDR1 MNHEY, CDR2 SMNVEV (reference sequence). The CDR3 spells CASSLLGGASEAFF. The CDR3 bases are TGTGCCAGCAGTTTATTAGGGGGCGCATCCGAAGCTTTCTTT.

The chain combines TRBV6-1 with TRBJ1-3; D possibly corresponds to TRBD1 (5 bases). This CDR3 is 13 amino acids long. Per germline, CDR1 MNHNS and CDR2 SASEGT. The germline V and J ends were trimmed by 3 bases and 2 bases, with 5 bases remaining between them. The CDR3 here is CASSDRAGNTIYF. The CDR3 coding sequence is TGTGCCAGCAGTGACAGGGCTGGAAACACCATATATTTT.

The rearrangement uses TRBV5-4 and TRBJ2-7, with TRBD2 as a possible D gene (7 bases). Looked up from germline, CDR1 is SGHNT and CDR2 is YYREEE (reference sequence). This CDR3 has 14 amino acids. V lost 4 bases to trimming and J lost 3 bases, with 14 bases between them. The CDR3: CASSKGGDSYEQYF. Here the CDR3 DNA reads TGTGCCAGCAGCAAAGGGGGGGATAGCTACGAGCAGTACTTC.

The rearrangement joins TRBV19 to TRBJ1-6; D not certain. V was cut by 1 base and J by 0 bases, with 10 bases left in between. Germline V gives CDR1 LNHDA, CDR2 SQIVND (reference sequence). The length of the CDR3 is 17 residues. The CDR3 coding sequence is TGTGCCAGTAGTATAGTGTCGGGGAGCTCCTATAATTCACCCCTCCACTTT. Its protein product is CASSIVSGSSYNSPLHF. The variable domain in full, completed from reference TRBV19 and TRBJ1-6, reads DGGITQSPKYLFRKEGQNVTLSCEQNLNHDAMYWYRQDPGQGLRLIYYSQIVNDFQKGDIAEGYSVSREKKESFPLTVTSAQKNPTAFYLCASSIVSGSSYNSPLHFGNGTRLTVT.

The rearrangement links TRBV7-9 to TRBJ1-4; D not resolved. This CDR3 is 17 amino acids long. Germline assignment: CDR1 SEHNR and CDR2 FQNEAQ (reference sequence). V was cut by 2 bases and J by 7 bases, with 20 bases left in between. CDR3 bases: TGTGCCAGCAGCTTAACCTCCGGACCTCTTCCCCGTGAAAAACTGTTTTTT. Its translation is CASSLTSGPLPREKLFF.

This clone was seen once. This chain connects TRBV6-6 to TRBJ2-2, with D unresolved. V lost 2 bases and J 2 bases, leaving 9 bases between the germline ends. The CDR3 covers 15 residues. CDR1 is MNHNY, CDR2 SVGAGI, per germline (reference sequence). CDR3 nucleotides: TGTGCCAGCAGTTACCCGGTTCGTAACACCGGGGAGCTGTTTTTT. It is translated as CASSYPVRNTGELFF.

The CDR3 DNA sequence: TGCGCCAGCAGCTTGTCGCAGGGGGCTAGAGATACGCAGTATTTT. Translation gives CASSLSQGARDTQYF. The chain joins TRBV5-1 to TRBJ2-3; 8 bases line up with TRBD1. This CDR3 is 15 amino acids long. Unmatched junction bases numbered 6, after V lost 1 base and J lost 5 bases. CDR1 is SGHRS, CDR2 YFSETQ, per germline. Full variable domain (rest looked up from reference TRBV5-1 and TRBJ2-3): KAGVTQTPRYLIKTRGQQVTLSCSPISGHRSVSWYQQTPGQGLQFLFEYFSETQRNKGNFPGRFSGRQFSNSRSEMNVSTLELGDSALYLCASSLSQGARDTQYFGPGTRLTVL.

The J gene is TRBJ2-3, the V gene TRBV3-1 (or the pseudogene TRBV3-2), with D tentatively TRBD1 (6 bases). V was clipped by 4 bases and J by 0 bases, with 14 bases between them. The CDR3 spans 16 residues. Germline V gene sequence: CDR1 LGHDT, CDR2 YNNKEL (reference sequence). DNA for the CDR3: TGTGCCAGCAGCCCTGTAGAGACAGGTAGCACAGATACGCAGTATTTT. Amino acid sequence: CASSPVETGSTDTQYF.

V and J are TRBV2 and TRBJ2-2; the match to TRBD2 covers 8 bases. CDR1 and CDR2 from the germline V gene are SNHLY and FYNNEI. J lost 0 bases, V lost 7 bases, and 10 bases had no gene match. The CDR3 covers 17 residues. CDR3 residues: CASNPGAGGANTGELFF. As DNA, the CDR3 is TGTGCCAGCAATCCAGGGGCGGGAGGAGCGAACACCGGGGAGCTGTTTTTT.

The chain combines TRBV19 with TRBJ2-7; D is ambiguous. The germline V gene has CDR1 LNHDA and CDR2 SQIVND (reference sequence). This CDR3 is 13 amino acids long. Trimming cost V 8 bases and J 0 bases, with 11 bases left between them. CDR3 region: CASGFGLSYEQYF. The CDR3 DNA reads as TGTGCCAGTGGGTTCGGGCTCTCCTACGAGCAGTACTTC.